Detailed here is one T cell receptor beta chain. No antigen is known for it. It was with a sample-barcoded 5' primer and a J-beta primer mix that a second PCR of about 6 to 12 cycles was run. Each cDNA molecule carried a tag from a template-switch adaptor that contained 12 random nucleotides. In TCRdb, the 5' RACE reads were re-called with MiXCR into one record per CDR3 protein. The data show 540,000 or so distinct CDR3 sequences, roughly 48% seen once. The entry originates in a study of blood T cells in healthy people across ages. The study's findings and limits: No conclusive comparison of naive versus antigen-experienced cells was possible with unsorted PBMCs.

Germline V gives CDR1 SQVTM, CDR2 ANQGSEA. The germline V and J ends were trimmed by 7 bases and 0 bases, with 16 bases remaining between them. This CDR3 has 16 amino acids. The sample was blood. The V gene is TRBV29-1, the J gene TRBJ2-6; the D gene is possibly TRBD1 (5 bases). The receptor's source is a man older than 75 in good health. CDR3 amino acids: CSASQGVNSGANVLTF. DNA for the CDR3: TGCAGCGCGTCTCAGGGTGTTAACTCTGGGGCCAACGTCCTGACTTTC. The complete variable domain, with remaining parts taken from reference TRBV29-1 and TRBJ2-6, reads SAVISQKPSRDICQRGTSLTIQCQVDSQVTMMFWYRQQPGQSLTLIATANQGSEATYESGFVIDKFPISRPNLTFSTLTVSNMSPEDSSIYLCSASQGVNSGANVLTFGAGSRLTVL.